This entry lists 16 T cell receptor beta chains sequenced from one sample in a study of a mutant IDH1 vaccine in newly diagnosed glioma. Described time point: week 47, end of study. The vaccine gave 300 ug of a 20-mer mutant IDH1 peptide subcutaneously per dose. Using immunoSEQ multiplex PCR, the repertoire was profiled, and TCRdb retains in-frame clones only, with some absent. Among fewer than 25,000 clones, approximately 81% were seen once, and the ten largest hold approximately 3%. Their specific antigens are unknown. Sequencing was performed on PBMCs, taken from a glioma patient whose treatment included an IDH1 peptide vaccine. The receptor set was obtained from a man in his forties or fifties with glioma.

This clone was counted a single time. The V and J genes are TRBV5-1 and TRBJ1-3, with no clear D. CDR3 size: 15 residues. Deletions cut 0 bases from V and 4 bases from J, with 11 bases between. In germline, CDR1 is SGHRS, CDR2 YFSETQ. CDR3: CASSLDTAKGNTIYF. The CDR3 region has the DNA TGCGCCAGCAGCTTGGACACCGCTAAAGGAAACACCATATATTTT.

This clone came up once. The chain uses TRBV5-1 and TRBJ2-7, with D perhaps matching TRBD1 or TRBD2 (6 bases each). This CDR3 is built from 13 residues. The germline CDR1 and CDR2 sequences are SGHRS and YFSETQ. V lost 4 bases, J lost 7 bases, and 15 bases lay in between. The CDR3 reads CASSGQLGREQYF. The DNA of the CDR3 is TGCGCCAGCAGCGGACAGCTGGGGAGGGAGCAGTACTTC.

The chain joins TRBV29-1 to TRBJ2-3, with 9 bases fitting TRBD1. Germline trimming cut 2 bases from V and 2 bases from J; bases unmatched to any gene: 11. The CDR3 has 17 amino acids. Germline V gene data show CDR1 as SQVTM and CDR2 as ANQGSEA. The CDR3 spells CSVELVLRTGATDTQYF. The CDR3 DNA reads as TGCAGCGTTGAACTGGTACTAAGGACAGGGGCCACAGATACGCAGTATTTT.

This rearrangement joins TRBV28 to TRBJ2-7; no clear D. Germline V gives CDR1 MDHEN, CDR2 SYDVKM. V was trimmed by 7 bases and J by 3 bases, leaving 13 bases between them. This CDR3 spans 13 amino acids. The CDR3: CASIGEVGYEQYF. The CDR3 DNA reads TGTGCCAGCATAGGAGAGGTGGGCTACGAGCAGTACTTC.

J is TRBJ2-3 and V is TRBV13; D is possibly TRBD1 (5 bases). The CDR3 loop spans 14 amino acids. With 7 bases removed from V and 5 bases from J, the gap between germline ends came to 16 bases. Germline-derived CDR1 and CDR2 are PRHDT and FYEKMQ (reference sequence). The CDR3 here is CASTGWGGGDTQYF. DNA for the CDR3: TGTGCCAGCACAGGGTGGGGCGGTGGAGATACGCAGTATTTT.

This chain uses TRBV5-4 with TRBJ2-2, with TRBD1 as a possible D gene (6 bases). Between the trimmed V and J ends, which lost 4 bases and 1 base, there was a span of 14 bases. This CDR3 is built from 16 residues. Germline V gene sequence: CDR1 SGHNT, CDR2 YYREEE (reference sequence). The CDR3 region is CASSEMTGLNTGELFF. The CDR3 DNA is TGTGCCAGCAGCGAGATGACAGGCTTGAACACCGGGGAGCTGTTTTTT.

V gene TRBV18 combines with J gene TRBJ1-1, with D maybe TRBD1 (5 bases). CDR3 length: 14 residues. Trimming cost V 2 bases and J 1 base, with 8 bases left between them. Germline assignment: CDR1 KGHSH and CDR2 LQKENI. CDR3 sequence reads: CASSPTGGNTEAFF. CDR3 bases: TGTGCCAGCTCACCAACGGGGGGGAACACTGAAGCTTTCTTT.

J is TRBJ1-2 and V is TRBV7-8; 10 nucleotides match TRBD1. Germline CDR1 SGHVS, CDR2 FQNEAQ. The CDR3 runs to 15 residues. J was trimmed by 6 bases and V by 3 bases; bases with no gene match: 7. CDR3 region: CASSFSGTGVDGYTF. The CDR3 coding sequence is TGTGCCAGCAGCTTTTCCGGGACAGGGGTCGATGGCTACACCTTC.

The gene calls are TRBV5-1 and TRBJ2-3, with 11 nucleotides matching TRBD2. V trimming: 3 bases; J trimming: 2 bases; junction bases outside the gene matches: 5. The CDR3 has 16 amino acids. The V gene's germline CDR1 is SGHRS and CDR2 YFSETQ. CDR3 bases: TGCGCCAGCAGCTCTAGACTAGCGGGATCCACAGATACGCAGTATTTT. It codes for CASSSRLAGSTDTQYF.

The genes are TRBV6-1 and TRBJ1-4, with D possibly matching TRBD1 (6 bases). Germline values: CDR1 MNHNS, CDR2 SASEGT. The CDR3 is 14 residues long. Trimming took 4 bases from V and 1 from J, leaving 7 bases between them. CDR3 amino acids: CASSVRGTNEKLFF. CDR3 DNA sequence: TGTGCCAGCAGTGTCAGGGGAACTAATGAAAAACTGTTTTTT.

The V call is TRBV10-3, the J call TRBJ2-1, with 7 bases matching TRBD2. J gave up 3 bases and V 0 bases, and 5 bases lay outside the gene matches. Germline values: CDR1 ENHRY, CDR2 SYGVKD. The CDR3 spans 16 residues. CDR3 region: CAISESTGGYYNEQFF. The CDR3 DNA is TGTGCCATCAGTGAGTCGACGGGAGGATACTACAATGAGCAGTTCTTC.

The CDR3 loop reads CASSLDRANEQYF. The DNA of the CDR3 is TGCGCCAGCAGCTTGGACAGGGCTAACGAGCAGTACTTC. This chain links TRBV5-1 with TRBJ2-7, with D tentatively TRBD1 (6 bases). Per germline, CDR1 SGHRS and CDR2 YFSETQ. The CDR3 is made up of 13 amino acids. Trimming removed 0 bases from V and 5 bases from J, with 9 bases in between.

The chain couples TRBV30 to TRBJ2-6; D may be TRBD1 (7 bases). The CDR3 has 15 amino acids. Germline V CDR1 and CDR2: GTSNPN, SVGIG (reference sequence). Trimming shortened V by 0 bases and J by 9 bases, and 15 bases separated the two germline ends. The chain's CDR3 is CAWSVCRGVGNVLTF. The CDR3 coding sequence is TGTGCCTGGAGTGTCTGCAGGGGGGTAGGCAACGTCCTGACTTTC.

CDR3 amino acids: CSVADSGDSYEQYF. CDR3 bases: TGCAGCGTTGCCGATTCGGGGGATTCCTACGAGCAGTACTTC. The J gene is TRBJ2-7, the V gene TRBV29-1; a possible D gene is TRBD2 (6 bases). Germline V gene data show CDR1 as SQVTM and CDR2 as ANQGSEA. Trimming took 4 bases from V and 1 from J, leaving 14 bases between them. The CDR3 totals 14 residues.

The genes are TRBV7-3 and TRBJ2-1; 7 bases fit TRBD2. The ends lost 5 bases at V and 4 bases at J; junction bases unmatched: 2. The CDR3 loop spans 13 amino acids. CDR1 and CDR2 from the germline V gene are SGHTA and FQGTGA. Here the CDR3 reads CASSPGGYNEQFF. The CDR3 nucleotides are TGTGCCAGCAGCCCCGGGGGGTACAATGAGCAGTTCTTC.

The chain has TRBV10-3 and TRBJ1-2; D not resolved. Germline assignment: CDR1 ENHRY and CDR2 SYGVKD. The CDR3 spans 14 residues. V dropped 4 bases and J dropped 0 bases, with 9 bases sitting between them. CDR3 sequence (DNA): TGTGCCATCAGTGTTGAATTAGCTAACTATGGCTACACCTTC. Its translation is CAISVELANYGYTF.